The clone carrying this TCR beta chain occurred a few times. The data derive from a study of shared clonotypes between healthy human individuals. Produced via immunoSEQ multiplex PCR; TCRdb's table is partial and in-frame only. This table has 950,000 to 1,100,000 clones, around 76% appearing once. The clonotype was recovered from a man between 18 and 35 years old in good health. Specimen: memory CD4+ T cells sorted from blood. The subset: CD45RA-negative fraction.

DNA for the CDR3: TGCGCCAGCAGCCTCCTGATGACAGGCGGAGGTTTTTCACCCCTCCACTTT. It encodes CASSLLMTGGGFSPLHF. The V gene is TRBV5-1, the J gene TRBJ1-6; D might be TRBD1 (6 bases). The germline CDR1 and CDR2 sequences are SGHRS and YFSETQ. CDR3 length: 17 amino acids. V dropped 4 bases and J dropped 9 bases, with 23 bases sitting between them.